These 28 T cell receptor beta chains were sequenced from one sample in a study of cytomegalovirus exposure and HLA in healthy donors. The study ran its PCR with 60 Vbeta and 13 Jbeta primers. Sequenced by immunoSEQ multiplex PCR; TCRdb stores in-frame clones only, minus some. The top ten clones hold 2.9% of a sample with approximately 180,000 clones, 70% to 75% of them seen once. Sequenced: PBMCs. The receptors stem from a male donor in good health and CMV-seronegative.

This chain joins TRBV27 and TRBJ2-3; D possibly corresponds to TRBD2 (6 bases). Germline loops: CDR1 MNHEY, CDR2 SMNVEV (reference sequence). V was shortened by 4 bases and J by 4 bases, with 15 bases between the two germline ends. This CDR3 spans 15 amino acids. The CDR3 region is CASSSSQGGPDTQYF. DNA for the CDR3: TGTGCCAGCAGTTCTAGCCAGGGAGGCCCAGATACGCAGTATTTT.

V gene TRBV9 combines with J gene TRBJ1-5, with a possible D match to TRBD1 (6 bases). The V end lost 0 bases, the J end lost 3 bases, and 10 bases lay between the germline ends. CDR1 and CDR2 from the germline V gene are SGDLS and YYNGEE. The CDR3 consists of 15 residues. CDR3 in amino acids: CASSVGGTNNQPQHF. For the CDR3, the DNA is TGTGCCAGCAGCGTAGGTGGGACAAACAATCAGCCCCAGCATTTT.

The genes are TRBV19 and TRBJ2-1, with D tentatively TRBD1 (6 bases). From germline, CDR1 is LNHDA and CDR2 SQIVND (reference sequence). CDR3 size: 14 residues. The ends were cut back, 10 bases at V and 3 bases at J, with 16 bases in the middle. As DNA, the CDR3 is TGTGCCACCCAGGGGCTAGCCGACTACAATGAGCAGTTCTTC. This translates into CATQGLADYNEQFF. The whole variable domain, remainder taken from reference TRBV19 and TRBJ2-1, is DGGITQSPKYLFRKEGQNVTLSCEQNLNHDAMYWYRQDPGQGLRLIYYSQIVNDFQKGDIAEGYSVSREKKESFPLTVTSAQKNPTAFYLCATQGLADYNEQFFGPGTRLTVL.

This chain connects TRBV7-9 to TRBJ1-4; D is perhaps TRBD1 (6 bases). This CDR3 is built from 11 residues. Trimming removed 5 bases from V and 10 bases from J, with 8 bases in between. The germline V gene encodes CDR1 SEHNR and CDR2 FQNEAQ (reference sequence). The CDR3 loop reads CASSQDRKLFF. CDR3 nucleotide sequence: TGTGCCAGCAGCCAGGACAGAAAACTGTTTTTT.

This chain joins TRBV28 and TRBJ1-4; 9 bases are shared with TRBD1. Trimming removed 4 bases from V and 0 bases from J; junction bases left unmatched: 0. This CDR3 spans 15 amino acids. Germline CDR1 MDHEN, CDR2 SYDVKM. CDR3 coding DNA: TGTGCCAGCAGTTACAGGGGGCCAACTAATGAAAAACTGTTTTTT. Residues: CASSYRGPTNEKLFF.

This chain links TRBV4-1 with TRBJ1-6; D ambiguous. The CDR3 consists of 15 residues. The V end was cut by 1 base, the J end by 5 bases, with 9 bases between. Germline V gene data show CDR1 as MGHRA and CDR2 as YSYEKL. CDR3 bases: TGCGCCAGCAGCCAAGTCGACAAAGATAATTCACCCCTCCACTTT. This translates into CASSQVDKDNSPLHF.

This rearrangement joins TRBV6-5 to TRBJ1-5, with TRBD1 matching over 8 bases. V lost 6 bases to trimming and J lost 4 bases; unmatched junction nucleotides: 5. Germline-derived CDR1 and CDR2 are MNHEY and SVGAGI. The CDR3 is 14 residues long. CDR3 amino acids: CASSLGQGNQPQHF. Here the CDR3 DNA reads TGTGCCAGCAGCCTCGGACAGGGAAATCAGCCCCAGCATTTT.

The chain joins TRBV6-1 to TRBJ1-6; a weak D match, TRBD1 (6 bases). CDR3 length equals 14 residues. Germline values: CDR1 MNHNS, CDR2 SASEGT. V lost 6 bases and J lost 7, with 13 bases in between. CDR3 loop: CASRRTAGNSPLHF. CDR3 DNA sequence: TGTGCCAGCAGGAGGACAGCCGGGAATTCACCCCTCCACTTT.

The rearrangement links TRBV6-1 to TRBJ1-1; D may be TRBD1 (6 bases). The germline V gene encodes CDR1 MNHNS and CDR2 SASEGT. V was shortened by 5 bases and J by 4 bases, with 11 bases between the two germline ends. The CDR3 has 13 amino acids. This CDR3 reads CASSLNRVTEAFF. The CDR3 DNA is TGTGCCAGCAGTTTAAACAGGGTCACTGAAGCTTTCTTT.

This clone was seen only a few times. The V and J genes are TRBV27 and TRBJ1-2; 7 nucleotides align to TRBD1. Trimming took 3 bases from V and 4 from J; bases not matched to a gene: 2. This CDR3 region has 13 residues. Per germline, CDR1 MNHEY and CDR2 SMNVEV (reference sequence). The CDR3 DNA sequence: TGTGCCAGCAGTTTGGACAGGACCTATGGCTACACCTTC. Translating gives CASSLDRTYGYTF.

The sample holds a few counts of this clone. At one boundary the junction diverges from the germline segment, which might be a read error. The J gene is TRBJ2-3, the V gene TRBV6-5; 8 nucleotides align to TRBD2. The CDR3 sequence is 14 residues long. Germline loops: CDR1 MNHEY, CDR2 SVGAGI. For the CDR3, the DNA is TGTGCCAGCAGTTTGAGCGGGGGCACGGATACGCAGTATTTT. Translating gives CASSLSGGTDTQYF.

The CDR3 coding sequence is TGTGCCAGCAGTCGGGACACTGAAGCTTTCTTT. Translated, it gives CASSRDTEAFF. The V and J genes are TRBV28 and TRBJ1-1; the D is unclear. The germline V gene has CDR1 MDHEN and CDR2 SYDVKM. This CDR3 spans 11 amino acids. Trimming shortened V by 5 bases and J by 3 bases, and 4 bases separated the two germline ends.

A few counts support this clone. The CDR3 DNA reads as TGTGCCTGGAGTGTAGCGTCCTCTAACTATGGCTACACCTTC. It is translated as CAWSVASSNYGYTF. This chain uses TRBV30 with TRBJ1-2; no clear D gene. The CDR3 length is 14 residues. Trimming pared 0 bases from V and 0 bases from J, leaving 8 bases between. CDR1 is GTSNPN, CDR2 SVGIG, per germline (reference sequence).

This rearrangement joins TRBV28 to TRBJ2-3; weak D call: TRBD1 (5 bases). V was cut by 7 bases and J by 5 bases, with 22 bases left in between. CDR1 MDHEN and CDR2 SYDVKM come from the germline V gene. The CDR3 extends over 16 amino acids. This CDR3 reads CASTPGQAGLGDTQYF. CDR3 DNA sequence: TGTGCCAGCACCCCCGGGCAGGCAGGGTTGGGAGATACGCAGTATTTT.

This chain joins TRBV7-8 and TRBJ2-1; 7 nucleotides align to TRBD2. This CDR3 comprises 17 residues. The germline CDR1 and CDR2 sequences are SGHVS and FQNEAQ. The junction had 10 bases not matched to a gene; V was cut back by 5 bases and J by 0 bases. The DNA of the CDR3 is TGTGCCAGCAGCGAAAAGTCCGGCGGGAGCTCCTACAATGAGCAGTTCTTC. Translated: CASSEKSGGSSYNEQFF.

V usage is TRBV7-8 and J usage is TRBJ1-5, with 9 bases fitting TRBD1. Germline loops: CDR1 SGHVS, CDR2 FQNEAQ. The V segment lost 2 bases and the J segment 5 bases; nucleotides outside the gene matches: 13. The CDR3 is made up of 18 amino acids. In nucleotides, the CDR3 is TGTGCCAGCAGCTTATGGGACAGGGCGCGGTTTCAAGATCAGCCCCAGCATTTT. This codes for CASSLWDRARFQDQPQHF.

The chain links TRBV28 to TRBJ1-1, with D possibly TRBD1 on 5 matching bases. Germline CDR1 is MDHEN and CDR2 is SYDVKM. The CDR3 contains 13 residues. V lost 4 bases, J lost 8 bases, and 14 bases lay in between. CDR3 in DNA: TGTGCCAGCAGTTCCGGGACTAGGCACGAAGCTTTCTTT. Protein sequence: CASSSGTRHEAFF.

The chain recombines TRBV14 with TRBJ2-3; 11 nucleotides align to TRBD2. Germline V lookup: CDR1 SGHDN, CDR2 FVKESK. J gave up 2 bases and V 3 bases, and 1 base lay outside the gene matches. The CDR3 consists of 15 residues. The chain's CDR3 is CASSQTSGTTDTQYF. The DNA for the CDR3 is TGTGCCAGCAGCCAGACTAGCGGGACCACAGATACGCAGTATTTT.

A few counts support this clone. J is TRBJ2-1 and V is TRBV28, with a possible D match to TRBD1 (5 bases). V was trimmed by 4 bases and J by 5 bases, leaving 6 bases between them. Germline CDR1 is MDHEN and CDR2 is SYDVKM. The CDR3 covers 12 residues. The DNA for the CDR3 is TGTGCCAGCAGTTGGGGCGACAATGAGCAGTTCTTC. Translated, it gives CASSWGDNEQFF.

This chain uses TRBV11-2 with TRBJ2-5; 7 positions match TRBD1. The germline CDR1 and CDR2 sequences are SGHAT and FQNNGV. This CDR3 region has 15 residues. J gave up 5 bases and V 5 bases, and 11 bases lay outside the gene matches. CDR3 sequence: CASSPSTGSVETQYF. The CDR3, as DNA: TGTGCCAGCAGCCCCTCGACAGGGAGTGTCGAGACCCAGTACTTC. Looking up the rest from reference TRBV11-2 and TRBJ2-5 gives the full variable domain: EAGVAQSPRYKIIEKRQSVAFWCNPISGHATLYWYQQILGQGPKLLIQFQNNGVVDDSQLPKDRFSAERLKGVDSTLKIQPAKLEDSAVYLCASSPSTGSVETQYFGPGTRLLVL.

This chain joins TRBV10-1 and TRBJ2-3; D remains ambiguous. V lost 0 bases to trimming and J lost 5 bases, with 3 bases between them. Germline lookup yields CDR1 WNHNN and CDR2 SYGVQD (reference sequence). This CDR3 region has 12 residues. CDR3 DNA: TGCGCCAGCAGTGAGTCTATAGATACGCAGTATTTT. Encoded protein: CASSESIDTQYF.

The V and J genes are TRBV28 and TRBJ1-2; a possible D gene is TRBD1 (5 bases). Per the germline V gene, CDR1 is MDHEN and CDR2 is SYDVKM. The CDR3 is made up of 13 amino acids. The ends were cut back, 6 bases at V and 1 base at J, with 9 bases in the middle. For the CDR3, the DNA is TGTGCCAGCAGGCGGGGGATTAACTATGGCTACACCTTC. It specifies CASRRGINYGYTF.

J is TRBJ2-2 and V is TRBV6-5; possibly TRBD2 for D (5 bases). V lost 5 bases and J lost 4, with 11 bases in between. The CDR3 is made up of 14 amino acids. The germline V gene encodes CDR1 MNHEY and CDR2 SVGAGI. The CDR3 is CASSTDGGTGELFF. The DNA of the CDR3 is TGTGCCAGCAGTACGGACGGAGGCACCGGGGAGCTGTTTTTT.

This chain uses TRBV4-1 with TRBJ2-7, with 8 positions matching TRBD2. V dropped 0 bases and J dropped 7; count of bases not matched to a gene: 11. This CDR3 region has 16 residues. CDR1 and CDR2 (germline): MGHRA, YSYEKL. CDR3: CASSQDPGTSIREQYF. CDR3 in DNA: TGCGCCAGCAGCCAAGATCCGGGGACTAGTATAAGGGAGCAGTACTTC.

The chain carries TRBV9 and TRBJ2-3, with TRBD1 as a possible D gene (5 bases). The V gene lost 4 bases and the J gene lost 8 bases, with 17 bases spanning the gap. CDR1 is SGDLS, CDR2 YYNGEE, per germline. This CDR3 contains 14 residues. The CDR3, as DNA: TGTGCCAGCAGCCCCCAGACCGAGCAGGGTACGCAGTATTTT. It translates to CASSPQTEQGTQYF.

The V and J genes are TRBV6-6 and TRBJ2-1; 11 bases align to TRBD1. There are 14 residues in the CDR3. After removal of 4 bases from V and 7 bases from J, the junction contained 3 bases not matched to a gene. Germline-derived CDR1 and CDR2 are MNHNY and SVGAGI (reference sequence). The CDR3 DNA reads TGTGCCAGCAGTTTCGGGACAGGGGGGAATGAGCAGTTCTTC. The encoded protein is CASSFGTGGNEQFF.

This clone was seen a few times. Different DNA sequences within this sample yield the same CDR3. The chain employs TRBV28 and TRBJ1-5; 8 bases align to TRBD1. Germline-derived CDR1 and CDR2 are MDHEN and SYDVKM. This CDR3 is 14 amino acids long. V was pared by 6 bases and J by 2 bases, with 3 bases of the junction left unmatched. CDR3 DNA sequence: TGTGCCAGCAGGCTGACAGGGGGCAATCAGCCCCAGCATTTT. Its protein is CASRLTGGNQPQHF.

The chain carries TRBV6-1 and TRBJ1-3; 8 bases agree with TRBD1. The CDR3 covers 15 residues. The J segment lost 4 bases and the V segment lost 6 bases, leaving 8 bases of the junction unmatched. The V gene's germline CDR1 is MNHNS and CDR2 SASEGT. The CDR3 region has the DNA TGTGCCAGCAGCTTACAGGGGGAGAGAGGAAACACCATATATTTT. Amino acid sequence: CASSLQGERGNTIYF.